This T cell receptor beta chain was sequenced during a study of blood T cell repertoires in COVID-19. CDR3 size: 12 residues. Trimming cost V 4 bases and J 8 bases, with 10 bases left between them. Germline V lookup: CDR1 SGHRS, CDR2 YFSETQ. Remarks on this clone: This CDR3 is also generated by other DNA sequences in the sample.

The method was immunoSEQ multiplex PCR; TCRdb's version includes in-frame clones alone and lacks a portion of them. The sample lists around 250,000 clones; 85% to 90% were seen once. The source of this sequence is a man in his late teens or twenties who had recovered from COVID-19. Source material: PBMCs or T cells enriched from blood (not recorded which). The chain has TRBV5-1 and TRBJ2-1; a weak D match, TRBD2 (5 bases). The CDR3 here is CASSPPGDEQFF. In nucleotides, the CDR3 is TGCGCCAGCAGCCCCCCCGGGGATGAGCAGTTCTTC.